This passage covers 24 T cell receptor beta chains from one sample sequenced in a study of response to subunit inactivated influenza vaccine. From the RT-PCR reads, TCRdb called clonotypes with MiXCR, one entry per CDR3 protein. The sample has around 600,000 distinct CDR3 sequences, 11% seen once. These records were also assigned to another study, of T cells expressing NK-cell markers. Per that study: 5'RACE template switching with UMIs generated TCR beta cDNA.

The material sequenced was PBMCs from blood, taken on the day of vaccination. Receptor source: a man aged 50-60 years who received an inactivated influenza vaccine.

The chain carries TRBV7-2 and TRBJ2-5; D remains ambiguous. V was clipped by 5 bases and J by 2 bases, with 18 bases between them. Germline assignment: CDR1 SGHTA and CDR2 FQGNSA. This CDR3 comprises 16 residues. For the CDR3, the DNA is TGTGCCAGCAGCCTGTACACCTCGAGGCGACAAGAGACCCAGTACTTC. Residues: CASSLYTSRRQETQYF.

This clonotype has only a few counts. The V and J genes are TRBV6-2 or TRBV6-3 and TRBJ1-5; D possibly corresponds to TRBD1 (6 bases). V was clipped by 6 bases and J by 5 bases, with 20 bases between them. CDR1 and CDR2 (germline): MNHEY, SVGEGT. This CDR3 comprises 16 residues. The CDR3 here is CASSRQTGTKYQPQHF. In nucleotides, the CDR3 is TGTGCCAGCAGCCGCCAAACCGGGACAAAGTATCAGCCCCAGCATTTT.

The chain has TRBV12-3 or TRBV12-4 and TRBJ2-7; D may be TRBD1 (6 bases). V shed 6 bases and J shed 0 bases, with 12 bases lying between them. The CDR3 contains 14 residues. CDR3 sequence (DNA): TGTGCCAGCAGCTGGACAGCAAGCTCCTACGAGCAGTACTTC. Translating gives CASSWTASSYEQYF.

About this clonotype itself: Sequence at one end of the junction differs from germline and may be a read error. The V and J genes are TRBV7-2 and TRBJ2-7; D possibly matches TRBD1 or TRBD2 (6 bases each). CDR1 is SGHTA, CDR2 FQGNSA, per germline. This CDR3 has 16 residues. CDR3 sequence reads: CASKGHRDSPPYEQYF. Written as DNA, the CDR3 is TGTGCAAGCAAGGGACATAGGGACTCACCGCCCTACGAGCAGTACTTC.

The gene calls are TRBV2 and TRBJ2-7; 10 positions agree with TRBD2. The V gene's germline CDR1 is SNHLY and CDR2 FYNNEI. CDR3 length: 13 residues. The ends lost 3 bases at V and 12 bases at J; junction bases unmatched: 8. The CDR3 DNA sequence: TGTGCCAGCAGTGACGGACTAGCGGTTTTGTTGTACTTC. It translates to CASSDGLAVLLYF.

This clonotype appeared a few times. The chain recombines TRBV6-1 with TRBJ2-5, with D hard to call. Germline values: CDR1 MNHNS, CDR2 SASEGT. V dropped 7 bases and J dropped 7 bases, with 13 bases sitting between them. The CDR3 is 12 residues long. CDR3 nucleotides: TGTGCCAGCATCCCCTCGCGTGGGACCCAGTACTTC. Translating it yields CASIPSRGTQYF.

V is TRBV20-1 and J is TRBJ2-3, with 7 bases fitting TRBD2. CDR3 length equals 15 residues. Germline V gives CDR1 DFQATT, CDR2 SNEGSKA (reference sequence). Unmatched junction bases numbered 6, after V lost 1 base and J lost 2 bases. The DNA of the CDR3 is TGCAGTGCTAGAGCCGCGAGCGGGGACACAGATACGCAGTATTTT. It yields the protein CSARAASGDTDTQYF.

This clonotype appeared many times. The chain is built from TRBV7-2 and TRBJ1-1; 10 nucleotides match TRBD1. This CDR3 comprises 15 residues. Germline V gene sequence: CDR1 SGHTA, CDR2 FQGNSA. V trimming: 1 base; J trimming: 1 base; junction bases outside the gene matches: 0. CDR3 region: CASSLGTGGNTEAFF. The CDR3, as DNA: TGTGCCAGCAGCTTAGGGACAGGGGGGAACACTGAAGCTTTCTTT.

V is TRBV7-9 and J is TRBJ1-4; 7 bases match TRBD1. Germline V gives CDR1 SEHNR, CDR2 FQNEAQ (reference sequence). The CDR3 spans 16 residues. The V and J ends lost 5 bases and 4 bases, in that order; junction bases with no gene match: 10. The DNA of the CDR3 is TGTGCCAGCAGCCAACAGGGACAGCTTCTTAATGAAAAACTGTTTTTT. Translation gives CASSQQGQLLNEKLFF.

This clonotype was counted only a few times. The rearrangement uses TRBV7-2 and TRBJ2-5; 9 nucleotides agree with TRBD1. The V segment lost 5 bases and the J segment 4 bases; nucleotides outside the gene matches: 8. Per the germline V gene, CDR1 is SGHTA and CDR2 is FQGNSA. This CDR3 region has 15 residues. CDR3 sequence (DNA): TGTGCCAGCAGCCCCGACAGGGGGTGGGTAGAGACCCAGTACTTC. Translation gives CASSPDRGWVETQYF.

This chain links TRBV6-2 or TRBV6-3 with TRBJ2-5; D unclear. The V gene lost 4 bases and the J gene lost 4 bases, with 16 bases spanning the gap. This CDR3 is 15 amino acids long. Germline V gene lookup returns CDR1 MNHEY and CDR2 SVGEGT. CDR3 sequence reads: CASSSPKNVGETQYF. The CDR3 nucleotides are TGTGCCAGCAGTTCCCCTAAGAACGTAGGAGAGACCCAGTACTTC.

CDR3 DNA sequence: TGTGCCAGCAGCTTAGGGCTCGGAAACACTGAGCAGTTCTTC. Its translation: CASSLGLGNTEQFF. The V and J genes are TRBV11-2 and TRBJ2-1, with no clear D. The CDR3 is 14 residues long. Trimming removed 1 base at V and 9 bases at J, with 13 bases between. Germline-derived CDR1 and CDR2 are SGHAT and FQNNGV.

V and J are TRBV7-9 and TRBJ2-7, with D possibly TRBD2 on 5 matching bases. CDR3 length: 14 residues. Trimming took off 5 bases at V and 4 bases at J, with 15 bases between the two ends. The germline V gene has CDR1 SEHNR and CDR2 FQNEAQ (reference sequence). The CDR3 is CASSLSLAAYEQYF. The CDR3 DNA reads TGTGCCAGCAGCCTAAGTCTAGCAGCGTACGAGCAGTACTTC.

At least ten counts were recorded for this clonotype. The rearrangement joins TRBV12-3 or TRBV12-4 to TRBJ2-7; tentatively, D is TRBD2 (6 bases). The V gene lost 3 bases and the J gene lost 1 base, with 7 bases spanning the gap. CDR3 length: 13 residues. The CDR3 bases are TGTGCCAGCAGTTTTGGGACTTCCTACGAGCAGTACTTC. Its translation is CASSFGTSYEQYF.

There are a few counts of this clonotype. The chain joins TRBV11-2 to TRBJ2-1; no clear D gene. The CDR3 runs 11 residues. The germline gives CDR1 SGHAT, CDR2 FQNNGV. The V gene lost 1 base and the J gene lost 10 bases, with 5 bases spanning the gap. This chain's CDR3 is CASSLVWEQFF. The CDR3 DNA follows: TGTGCCAGCAGCTTAGTATGGGAGCAGTTCTTC.

The CDR3 protein is CASSEVPSGETEAFF. As DNA, the CDR3 is TGTGCCAGCAGTGAAGTTCCCTCGGGGGAAACTGAAGCTTTCTTT. The chain has TRBV6-1 and TRBJ1-1; TRBD1 is a possible D gene (5 bases). V gave up 1 base and J gave up 5 bases, with 14 bases separating them. The CDR3 is made up of 15 amino acids. CDR1 is MNHNS, CDR2 SASEGT, per germline.

The J gene is TRBJ2-2, the V gene TRBV2, with D perhaps matching TRBD1 (6 bases). Germline CDR1 is SNHLY and CDR2 is FYNNEI. With 8 bases removed from V and 0 bases from J, the gap between germline ends came to 19 bases. The CDR3 contains 17 residues. CDR3 residues: CASSKRQEFPNTGELFF. The CDR3 nucleotides read TGTGCCAGCTCAAAAAGACAGGAATTCCCGAACACCGGGGAGCTGTTTTTT.

This chain links TRBV4-3 with TRBJ2-5; TRBD1 matches 8 bases. CDR1 and CDR2 from the germline V gene are LGHNA and YSLEER. V shed 2 bases, J shed 7 bases, and the junction held 15 bases outside the gene matches. The CDR3 loop spans 17 amino acids. This CDR3 reads CASSQIKTGTGGGTQYF. As DNA, the CDR3 is TGCGCCAGCAGCCAAATAAAAACCGGGACAGGAGGAGGGACCCAGTACTTC.

This clonotype was detected many times. The chain has TRBV6-5 and TRBJ2-1, with 8 bases lining up with TRBD2. Germline V gene lookup returns CDR1 MNHEY and CDR2 SVGAGI. This CDR3 is 17 amino acids long. Trimming removed 2 bases from V and 6 bases from J; junction bases left unmatched: 12. CDR3 sequence reads: CASSYASGFNLVNEQFF. For the CDR3, the DNA is TGTGCCAGCAGTTACGCTAGCGGGTTCAACTTAGTCAATGAGCAGTTCTTC.

The sample holds a few counts of this clonotype. The chain combines TRBV6-7 with TRBJ1-2; tentative D call: TRBD1 (5 bases). TRBV6-7 belongs to the ORF category, with a function that is uncertain. V lost 9 bases and J 9 bases, leaving 11 bases between the germline ends. The CDR3 consists of 10 residues. The DNA for the CDR3 is TGTGCCAGGCCCACAGGACGCTACACCTTC. It yields the protein CARPTGRYTF.

The rearrangement uses TRBV12-3 or TRBV12-4 and TRBJ2-2; no definite D call. The V end was cut by 5 bases, the J end by 1 base, with 5 bases between. CDR3 length: 13 residues. The DNA of the CDR3 is TGTGCCAGCAGTCACAGGAACACCGGGGAGCTGTTTTTT. Translation gives CASSHRNTGELFF.

The V call is TRBV9, the J call TRBJ2-4; TRBD2 is a possible D gene (6 bases). Germline assignment: CDR1 SGDLS and CDR2 YYNGEE. Trimming removed 4 bases from V and 3 bases from J, with 17 bases in between. This CDR3 spans 16 amino acids. This chain's CDR3 is CASSLREGEDKNIQYF. CDR3 DNA: TGTGCCAGCAGCCTCCGGGAAGGGGAGGACAAAAACATTCAGTACTTC.

This clonotype was counted a few times. The rearrangement links TRBV6-1 to TRBJ2-5; 11 nucleotides match TRBD2. CDR1 and CDR2 from the germline V gene are MNHNS and SASEGT. The CDR3 loop spans 16 amino acids. The J segment lost 4 bases and the V segment lost 6 bases, leaving 10 bases of the junction unmatched. CDR3 nucleotides: TGTGCCAGCAGCGCCGGGACTAGCGGATTCGGAGAGACCCAGTACTTC. It encodes CASSAGTSGFGETQYF.

There are a few counts of this clonotype. V is TRBV6-2 or TRBV6-3 and J is TRBJ2-7; TRBD2 matches at 7 bases. The germline V gene has CDR1 MNHEY and CDR2 SVGEGT. V trimming: 2 bases; J trimming: 2 bases; junction bases outside the gene matches: 6. The CDR3 loop spans 15 amino acids. The chain's CDR3 is CASSYVGRPAYEQYF. CDR3 bases: TGTGCCAGCAGTTACGTCGGGAGGCCGGCCTACGAGCAGTACTTC.